The 11 T cell receptor beta chains listed next were all sequenced from one sample in a study of shared clonotypes between healthy human individuals. Naive CD8 isolation took CD45RO-negative cells positively selected for CCR7 and excluded terminally differentiated effector memory CD45RA+ cells. Sequenced by immunoSEQ multiplex PCR; TCRdb stores in-frame clones only, minus some. The sample yields 1.5 million to 2.5 million clones, approximately 95% seen once. Sequencing used naive CD8+ T cells sorted from blood. Source of these receptors: a man aged 18-30 years in good health.

As concerns this clone: The sample holds other DNA sequences that translate to the same CDR3. V gene TRBV4-1 combines with J gene TRBJ2-1; D unresolved. CDR1 is MGHRA, CDR2 YSYEKL, per germline. V gave up 1 base and J gave up 6 bases, with 4 bases separating them. This CDR3 spans 12 amino acids. As DNA, the CDR3 is TGCGCCAGCAGCCAAGTTGGCAATGAGCAGTTCTTC. Translated, it gives CASSQVGNEQFF.

This sequence joins TRBV4-1 and TRBJ2-1, with a tentative D call TRBD2 (7 bases). The germline gives CDR1 MGHRA, CDR2 YSYEKL. The CDR3 runs to 17 residues. Trimming cost V 1 base and J 3 bases, with 16 bases left between them. Written as DNA, the CDR3 is TGCGCCAGCAGCCAAGTCGGGGGCGGGAGTTACTACAATGAGCAGTTCTTC. Its protein product is CASSQVGGGSYYNEQFF.

The chain employs TRBV6-1 and TRBJ2-1, with D unclear. Between the trimmed V and J ends, which lost 6 bases and 2 bases, there was a span of 11 bases. The CDR3 spans 14 residues. The germline CDR1 and CDR2 sequences are MNHNS and SASEGT. The CDR3 spells CASRQILPYNEQFF. In nucleotides, the CDR3 is TGTGCCAGCAGACAGATTTTGCCCTACAATGAGCAGTTCTTC.

This chain links TRBV11-2 with TRBJ2-5, with unresolved D. Germline loops: CDR1 SGHAT, CDR2 FQNNGV. The CDR3 has 14 amino acids. V shed 3 bases and J shed 2 bases, with 10 bases lying between them. CDR3 protein: CASSFPAEQETQYF. The CDR3, as DNA: TGTGCCAGCAGCTTCCCGGCGGAACAAGAGACCCAGTACTTC.

This clone appeared once. The J gene is TRBJ2-7, the V gene TRBV2; 10 positions agree with TRBD2. Germline lookup yields CDR1 SNHLY and CDR2 FYNNEI. The CDR3 contains 12 residues. CDR3 nucleotide sequence: TGTGCGGGGGCTAGCGGGAGCCACGAGCAGTACTTC. Encoded protein: CAGASGSHEQYF.

The chain recombines TRBV7-2 with TRBJ1-4, with D uncertain. The CDR3 extends over 17 amino acids. The ends were cut back, 5 bases at V and 0 bases at J, with 16 bases in the middle. Germline loops: CDR1 SGHTA, CDR2 FQGNSA. The CDR3 reads CASSPPYEIATNEKLFF. The CDR3 DNA reads TGTGCCAGCAGCCCACCGTACGAGATCGCAACTAATGAAAAACTGTTTTTT.

The rearrangement uses TRBV2 and TRBJ2-7; 7 bases align to TRBD1. CDR3 length: 16 residues. Germline CDR1 and CDR2: SNHLY and FYNNEI. V was clipped by 5 bases and J by 5 bases; unmatched bases: 15. This chain's CDR3 is CASSTSFGTVSDEQYF. DNA of the CDR3: TGTGCCAGCAGTACCTCATTTGGGACAGTTTCTGACGAGCAGTACTTC.

The V call is TRBV13, the J call TRBJ2-7, with a weak D call TRBD2 (5 bases). V was clipped by 6 bases and J by 4 bases, with 22 bases between them. The CDR3 runs to 16 residues. The germline gives CDR1 PRHDT, CDR2 FYEKMQ (reference sequence). In DNA, the CDR3 is TGTGCCAGCAGTCCCTTGATCACAGCTAGCCTTTACGAGCAGTACTTC. Amino acid sequence: CASSPLITASLYEQYF. Variable domain in full (rest from reference TRBV13 and TRBJ2-7): AAGVIQSPRHLIKEKRETATLKCYPIPRHDTVYWYQQGPGQDPQFLISFYEKMQSDKGSIPDRFSAQQFSDYHSELNMSSLELGDSALYFCASSPLITASLYEQYFGPGTRLTVT.

V gene TRBV11-3 combines with J gene TRBJ2-5, with D possibly matching TRBD2 (6 bases). With 5 bases removed from V and 5 bases from J, the gap between germline ends came to 12 bases. Per germline, CDR1 SGHNT and CDR2 YENEEA. This CDR3 comprises 13 residues. The CDR3 here is CASSTSFQETQYF. The CDR3 coding sequence is TGTGCCAGCAGCACTAGCTTTCAGGAGACCCAGTACTTC.

This rearrangement joins TRBV28 to TRBJ2-1; 10 nucleotides agree with TRBD1. The germline CDR1 and CDR2 sequences are MDHEN and SYDVKM. The CDR3 spans 15 residues. V trimming: 3 bases; J trimming: 4 bases; junction bases outside the gene matches: 3. The CDR3 loop reads CASSLGQGIYNEQFF. CDR3 in DNA: TGTGCCAGCAGTTTGGGACAGGGGATATACAATGAGCAGTTCTTC.

As to this clone: Other DNA sequences in the same sample also yield this CDR3. The chain links TRBV4-3 to TRBJ2-7, with 7 bases lining up with TRBD2. This CDR3 region has 15 residues. Germline CDR1 is LGHNA and CDR2 is YSLEER. The trim removed 3 bases at V and 0 bases at J, leaving 5 bases unmatched. This chain's CDR3 is CASSQVLADSYEQYF. The DNA of the CDR3 is TGCGCCAGCAGCCAGGTCCTAGCGGACTCCTACGAGCAGTACTTC.